Here is one T cell receptor beta chain with its context. The method was immunoSEQ multiplex PCR; TCRdb's version includes in-frame clones alone and lacks a portion of them. The repertoire includes approximately 90,000 clones, 90% of them detected once, and around 1.5% sits in the top ten. The sample is drawn from a study of PD-L1 blockade in urothelial cancer. The trim removed 6 bases at V and 0 bases at J, leaving 5 bases unmatched. Germline assignment: CDR1 LNHDA and CDR2 SQIVND (reference sequence). The CDR3 consists of 15 residues. The time point here: pretreatment peripheral blood. The receptor's source is a man in his fifties or sixties with urothelial cancer. The rearrangement links TRBV19 to TRBJ1-5, with TRBD1 matching over 7 bases. The input for sequencing was PBMCs, taken around atezolizumab (anti-PD-L1) treatment. The CDR3 bases are TGTGCCAGTAGAGGGACAGATTATAGCAATCAGCCCCAGCATTTT. Its translation: CASRGTDYSNQPQHF.